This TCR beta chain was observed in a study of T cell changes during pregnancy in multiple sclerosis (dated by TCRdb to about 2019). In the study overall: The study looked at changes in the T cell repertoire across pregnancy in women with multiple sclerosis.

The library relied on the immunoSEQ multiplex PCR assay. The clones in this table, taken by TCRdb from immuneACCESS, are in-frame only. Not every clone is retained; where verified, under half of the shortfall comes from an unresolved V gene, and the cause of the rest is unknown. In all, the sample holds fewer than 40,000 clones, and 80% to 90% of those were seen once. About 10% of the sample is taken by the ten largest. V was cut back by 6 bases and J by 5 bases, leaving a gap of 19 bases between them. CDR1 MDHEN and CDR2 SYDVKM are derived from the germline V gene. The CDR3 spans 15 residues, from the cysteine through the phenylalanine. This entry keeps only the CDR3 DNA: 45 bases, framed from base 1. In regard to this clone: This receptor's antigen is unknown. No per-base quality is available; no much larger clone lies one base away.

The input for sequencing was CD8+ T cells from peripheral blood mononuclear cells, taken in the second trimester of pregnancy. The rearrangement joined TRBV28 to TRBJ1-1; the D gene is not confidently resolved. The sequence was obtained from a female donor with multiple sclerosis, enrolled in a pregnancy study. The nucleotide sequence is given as TGTGCCAGCAGCCCGTACCGAAGGGTAGCGACTGAAGCTTTCTTT. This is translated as CASSPYRRVATEAFF. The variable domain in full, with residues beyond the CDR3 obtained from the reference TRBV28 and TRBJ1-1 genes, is DVKVTQSSRYLVKRTGEKVFLECVQDMDHENMFWYRQDPGLGLRLIYFSYDVKMKEKGDIPEGYSVSREKKERFSLILESASTNQTSMYLCASSPYRRVATEAFFGQGTRLTVV.